This paragraph reports one T cell receptor (beta chain). Its antigen specificity is not known. No clone much larger than this one lies a single base away; base qualities are absent. The cysteine opens and the phenylalanine closes a CDR3 of 13 amino acids. Of all the DNA, just the CDR3 is kept, 39 bases in frame from base 1. V is pared back by 2 bases and J by 7 bases, with 10 bases lying between the germline termini. CDR1 SGHRS and CDR2 YFSETQ were looked up in the germline V gene. This specimen belongs to a study of glioma-infiltrating T cells (dated by TCRdb to the mid-2010s). At the level of the whole study: Low-grade gliomas were WHO grade II oligodendrogliomas or astrocytomas, and glioblastomas were WHO grade IV tumors sampled at initial rather than recurrent diagnosis. To measure how far tissue and blood T-cell populations diverged, each tissue-infiltrating repertoire was compared against the peripheral blood repertoire of the same patient. The paired cohort comprised three low-grade glioma patients, about eight primary glioblastoma patients and three non-glioma patients contributing non-neoplastic brain tissue. The sequencing target for blood libraries was about 4.5- to 10-fold coverage of about a million peripheral T cells. Glioma patients received dexamethasone for six or fewer days before surgery. Sequencing of TCR alpha- and beta-chain repertoires was performed on glioma tissue, on non-neoplastic brain tissue, and on matched peripheral blood mononuclear cells.

General findings and caveats noted by the study authors: VJ-independent divergence between tissue and blood was lower than expected in non-neoplastic patients but higher than expected in all gliomas, particularly low-grade gliomas. Tissue and blood shared very few CDR3 sequences, a result attributed to high CDR3 diversity and limited sampling. Patients with low tissue-blood divergence were marked by a signature set of shared blood CDR3 motifs, and this signature set was depleted in highly divergent patients. The group comparisons were based on small numbers of patients: three non-neoplastic, three low-grade glioma and fewer than ten glioblastoma patients.

The iRepertoire nested amplicon-rescue multiplex PCR (arm-PCR) platform was used to amplify TCR alpha and beta CDR3 regions from RNA. One-step reverse transcription and amplification used about 85-450 ng of tissue mRNA or PBMC total RNA as input. Following bead purification, Illumina adapters were added by a secondary multiplex PCR, and libraries between 200 and 400 bp were gel-purified. The libraries contained internal 6-nucleotide barcodes that were used for demultiplexing. Sequencing of libraries was performed on an Illumina MiSeq with 2x220 or 2x250 nucleotide paired-end reads. From the authors' description of their analysis: Paired reads were merged with FLASH 1.2.11 and aligned to the GRCh37 human genome with BWA-MEM before extracting TRA and TRB reads. For V and J assignment, an IMGT-derived reference of cassette sequences and CDR3 motifs that included pseudogenes was used. Reads were translated in three frames, and productive CDR3s were defined as those with a C...FGXG motif and no stop codons. Unique combinations of V-J cassette pair and CDR3 amino acid sequence were defined as clonotypes. Reads were filtered by Hamming distance, with the threshold set by the sequence error rate of each sample in mapped regions. The raw public data were reprocessed by TCRdb itself: fastp quality trimming at Q25, MiXCR clonotype calling, in-frame beta chains only. Each record represents a unique CDR3 protein, reported with the most common genes and DNA among its rows. The authors' filters were not applied to this entry. The table for this sample lists around 350,000 distinct CDR3 sequences; 41% of them were counted only once. The ten largest account for 12% of the sample.

Immediately after resection, surgical brain or tumor specimens were cryofrozen in liquid nitrogen, with peripheral blood cells collected concurrently. The sample comprised glioma tissue, nonneoplastic brain tissue, or PBMCs (not recorded which). The receptor was derived from a human donor with low-grade glioma or glioblastoma, undergoing nonglioma brain surgery, or in good health (not recorded which). The rearranged chain carries TRBV5-1 and TRBJ1-5, with no confident D gene call. The sequenced DNA: TGCGCCAGCAGCTTCGGGGATGGGCAGCCCCAGCATTTT. Its protein reads: CASSFGDGQPQHF.